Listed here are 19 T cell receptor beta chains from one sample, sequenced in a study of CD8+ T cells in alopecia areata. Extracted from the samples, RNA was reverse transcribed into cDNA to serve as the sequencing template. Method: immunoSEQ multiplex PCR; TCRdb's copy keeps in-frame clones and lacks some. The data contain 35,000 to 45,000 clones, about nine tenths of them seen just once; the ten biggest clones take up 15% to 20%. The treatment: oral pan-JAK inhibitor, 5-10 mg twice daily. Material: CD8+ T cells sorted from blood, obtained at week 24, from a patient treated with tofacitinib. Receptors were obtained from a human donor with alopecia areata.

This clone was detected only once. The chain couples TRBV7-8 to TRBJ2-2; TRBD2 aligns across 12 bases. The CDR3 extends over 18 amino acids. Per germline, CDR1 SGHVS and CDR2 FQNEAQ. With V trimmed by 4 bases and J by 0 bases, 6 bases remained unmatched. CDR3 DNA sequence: TGTGCCAGCAGCTCGAGACTAGCGGGGGAGGCGAACACCGGGGAGCTGTTTTTT. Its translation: CASSSRLAGEANTGELFF.

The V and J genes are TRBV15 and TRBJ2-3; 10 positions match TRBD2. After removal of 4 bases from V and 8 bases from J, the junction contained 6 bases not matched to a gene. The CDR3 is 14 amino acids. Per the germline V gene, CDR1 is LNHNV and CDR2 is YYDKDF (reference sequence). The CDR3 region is CATSIGTSVPTQYF. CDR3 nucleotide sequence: TGTGCCACCAGCATAGGGACTAGCGTTCCTACGCAGTATTTT.

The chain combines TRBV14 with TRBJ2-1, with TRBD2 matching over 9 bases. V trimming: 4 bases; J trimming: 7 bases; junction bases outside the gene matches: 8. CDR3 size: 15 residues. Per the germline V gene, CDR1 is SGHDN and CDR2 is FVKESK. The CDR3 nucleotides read TGTGCCAGCAGCCCCTTAGCGGGGGTGGCTAATGAGCAGTTCTTC. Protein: CASSPLAGVANEQFF.

CDR3 DNA sequence: TGTGCCAGCAGCCGGGTTCGGAACGAGCAGTACTTC. Encoded protein: CASSRVRNEQYF. The gene calls are TRBV13 and TRBJ2-7; D is undetermined. The V gene lost 5 bases and the J gene lost 5 bases, with 10 bases spanning the gap. Germline V gene lookup returns CDR1 PRHDT and CDR2 FYEKMQ (reference sequence). The CDR3 runs to 12 residues.

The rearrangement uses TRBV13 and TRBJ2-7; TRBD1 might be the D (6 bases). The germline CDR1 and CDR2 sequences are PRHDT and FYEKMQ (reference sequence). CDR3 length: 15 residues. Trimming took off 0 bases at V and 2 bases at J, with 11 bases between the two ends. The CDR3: CASSLGQGSTYEQYF. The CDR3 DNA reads TGTGCCAGCAGCTTAGGGCAGGGGTCTACCTACGAGCAGTACTTC.

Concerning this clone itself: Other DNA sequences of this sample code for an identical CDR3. CDR3: CASSTQGANTEAFF. CDR3 nucleotide sequence: TGTGCCAGCAGTACACAGGGCGCCAACACTGAAGCTTTCTTT. This chain uses TRBV5-6 with TRBJ1-1, with D possibly matching TRBD1 (6 bases). Germline assignment: CDR1 SGHDT and CDR2 YYEEEE. The CDR3 is 14 residues long. The V end lost 5 bases, the J end lost 2 bases, and 13 bases lay between the germline ends.

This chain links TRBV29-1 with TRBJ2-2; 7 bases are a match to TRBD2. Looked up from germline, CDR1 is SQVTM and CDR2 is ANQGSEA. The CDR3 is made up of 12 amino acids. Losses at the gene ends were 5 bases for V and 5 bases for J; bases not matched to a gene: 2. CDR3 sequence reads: CSVTGGTGELFF. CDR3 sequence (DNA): TGCAGCGTTACCGGGGGGACCGGGGAGCTGTTTTTT.

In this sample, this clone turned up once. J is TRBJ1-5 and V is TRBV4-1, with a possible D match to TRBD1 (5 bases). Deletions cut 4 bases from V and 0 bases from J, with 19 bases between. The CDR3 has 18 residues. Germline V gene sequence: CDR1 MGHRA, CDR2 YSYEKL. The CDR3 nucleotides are TGCGCCAGCAGCCCCATCGCGGGGGAAGCAGATAGCAATCAGCCCCAGCATTTT. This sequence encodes CASSPIAGEADSNQPQHF.

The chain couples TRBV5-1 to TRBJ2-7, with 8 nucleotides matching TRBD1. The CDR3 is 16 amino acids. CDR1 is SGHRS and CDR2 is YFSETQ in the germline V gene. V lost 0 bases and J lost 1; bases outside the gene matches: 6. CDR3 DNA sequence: TGCGCCAGCAGCTTGGCCATTAACAGGGGGTCCTACGAGCAGTACTTC. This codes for CASSLAINRGSYEQYF.

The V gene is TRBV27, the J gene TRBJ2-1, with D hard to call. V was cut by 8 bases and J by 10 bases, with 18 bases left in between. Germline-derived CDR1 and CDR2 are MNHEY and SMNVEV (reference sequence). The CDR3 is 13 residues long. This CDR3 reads CASGSLMSAEQFF. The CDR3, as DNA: TGTGCCAGCGGTTCCCTAATGAGTGCCGAGCAGTTCTTC.

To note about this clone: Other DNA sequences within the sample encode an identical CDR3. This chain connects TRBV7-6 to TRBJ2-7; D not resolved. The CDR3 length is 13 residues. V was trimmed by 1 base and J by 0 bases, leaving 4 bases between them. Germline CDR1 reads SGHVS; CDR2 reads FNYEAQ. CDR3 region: CASSLGDSYEQYF. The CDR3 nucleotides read TGTGCCAGCAGCTTAGGTGACTCCTACGAGCAGTACTTC.

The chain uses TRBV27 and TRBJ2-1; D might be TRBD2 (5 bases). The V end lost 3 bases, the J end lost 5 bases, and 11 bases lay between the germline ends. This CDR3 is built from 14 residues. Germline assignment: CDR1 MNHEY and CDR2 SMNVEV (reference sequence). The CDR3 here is CASSFMDGNNEQFF. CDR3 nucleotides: TGTGCCAGCAGTTTTATGGACGGGAACAATGAGCAGTTCTTC.

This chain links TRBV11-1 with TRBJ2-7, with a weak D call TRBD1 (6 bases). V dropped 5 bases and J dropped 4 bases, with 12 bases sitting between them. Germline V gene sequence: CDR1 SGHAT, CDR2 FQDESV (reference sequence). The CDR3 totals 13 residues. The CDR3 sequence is CASSRTGNYEQYF. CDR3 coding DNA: TGTGCCAGCAGCCGCACAGGGAATTACGAGCAGTACTTC.

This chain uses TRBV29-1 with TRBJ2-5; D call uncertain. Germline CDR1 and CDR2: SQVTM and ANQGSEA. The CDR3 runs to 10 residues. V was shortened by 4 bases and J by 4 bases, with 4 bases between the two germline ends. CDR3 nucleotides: TGCAGCGTTGTCCGAGAGACCCAGTACTTC. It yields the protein CSVVRETQYF. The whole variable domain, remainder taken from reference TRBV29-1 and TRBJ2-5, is SAVISQKPSRDICQRGTSLTIQCQVDSQVTMMFWYRQQPGQSLTLIATANQGSEATYESGFVIDKFPISRPNLTFSTLTVSNMSPEDSSIYLCSVVRETQYFGPGTRLLVL.

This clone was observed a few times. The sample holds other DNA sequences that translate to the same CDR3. CDR3 bases: TGTGCCAGCAGCTTACCAGGGTACGAGCAGTACTTC. It encodes CASSLPGYEQYF. This chain uses TRBV7-9 with TRBJ2-7, with a weak D call TRBD1 (5 bases). CDR3 length: 12 amino acids. The germline V and J ends were trimmed by 2 bases and 4 bases, with 6 bases remaining between them. CDR1 and CDR2 (germline): SEHNR, FQNEAQ (reference sequence).

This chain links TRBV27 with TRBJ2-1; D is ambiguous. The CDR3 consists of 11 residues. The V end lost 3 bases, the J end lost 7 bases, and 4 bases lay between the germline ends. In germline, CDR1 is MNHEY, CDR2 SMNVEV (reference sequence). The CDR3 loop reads CASSFSNEQFF. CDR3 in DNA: TGTGCCAGCAGTTTTAGTAATGAGCAGTTCTTC.

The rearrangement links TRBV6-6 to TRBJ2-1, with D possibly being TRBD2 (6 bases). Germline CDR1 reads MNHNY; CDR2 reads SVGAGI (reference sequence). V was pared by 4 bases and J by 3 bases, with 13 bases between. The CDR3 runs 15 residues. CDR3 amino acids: CASSSGVGGYNEQFF. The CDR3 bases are TGTGCCAGCAGTTCGGGGGTTGGCGGCTACAATGAGCAGTTCTTC.

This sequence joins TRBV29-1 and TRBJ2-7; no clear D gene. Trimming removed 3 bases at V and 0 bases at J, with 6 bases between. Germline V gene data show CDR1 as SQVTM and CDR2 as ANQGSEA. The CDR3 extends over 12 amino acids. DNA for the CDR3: TGCAGCGTTGAGGACGTCTCCTACGAGCAGTACTTC. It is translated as CSVEDVSYEQYF.

The CDR3 loop is CASSSRQGWDEQYF. CDR3 DNA: TGTGCCAGCAGTTCCCGACAGGGATGGGACGAGCAGTACTTC. J is TRBJ2-7 and V is TRBV27, with 7 bases identical to TRBD1. The CDR3 sequence is 14 residues long. Germline V lookup: CDR1 MNHEY, CDR2 SMNVEV (reference sequence). J was trimmed by 5 bases and V by 4 bases; bases with no gene match: 8.